This T cell receptor beta chain was sequenced for a study of blood T cell repertoires in COVID-19. Whole-study context: Material from acute and convalescent COVID-19 was sourced from the United States, Italy and Spain.

This CDR3 is built from 15 residues. The ends were cut back, 0 bases at V and 5 bases at J, with 13 bases in the middle. The germline V gene encodes CDR1 MNHEY and CDR2 SVGAGI. In Seattle, patients joined the study during active infection and were tracked longitudinally. This clone occurred once. Using immunoSEQ multiplex PCR, the repertoire was profiled, and TCRdb retains in-frame clones only, with some absent. The table includes some 350,000 clones, 70% to 90% detected once. This TCR was recovered from a woman aged 25 to 39 with COVID-19, enrolled during active disease. Sequenced: peripheral blood. The chain links TRBV6-5 to TRBJ2-5; maybe TRBD1 (5 bases). The CDR3 here is CASSYSGQGRETQYF. For the CDR3, the DNA is TGTGCCAGCAGTTACTCTGGGCAGGGTAGGGAGACCCAGTACTTC.